This T cell receptor (beta chain) stems from a study of blood T cells in healthy people across ages. The use of a sample-barcoded 5' primer and a J-beta primer mix characterized a second PCR of about 6 to 12 cycles. TCRdb redid the calling of the 5' RACE reads with MiXCR, one entry per CDR3 protein. The table lists 1 million or so distinct CDR3 sequences, around 45% of them singletons. This CDR3 region has 18 residues. The V gene end was trimmed by 0 bases and the J gene end by 2 bases; junction bases not matched to a gene: 11. Germline V gives CDR1 SGDLS, CDR2 YYNGEE. The chain combines TRBV9 with TRBJ2-3, with 8 bases identical to TRBD2. Sequenced material: blood. The receptor comes from an older woman in good health. CDR3 sequence (DNA): TGTGCCAGCAGCGTAGAGGGGTATGGCGGGAGGTCCACAGATACGCAGTATTTT. It encodes CASSVEGYGGRSTDTQYF.